These T cell receptor beta chains were read from a single sample in a study of T cell responses to AZD1222 COVID-19 vaccine. Method: immunoSEQ multiplex PCR; TCRdb's copy keeps in-frame clones and lacks some. The sample carries 90,000 to 110,000 clones, roughly 90% recorded once. The sequencing here drew on peripheral blood, taken on day 0 of MenACWY control vaccination. The receptors originated from an adult in good health. Both conserved end residues are part of each CDR3. Fields, in order: CDR3 protein, D gene, V gene, CDR3 length, J gene. D genes are given only for firm matches.

CDR3aa: CATREGRFRTGELFF; d_gene: TRBD2; v_gene: TRBV11-1; len: 15; j_gene: TRBJ2-2
CDR3aa: CATSDGTEDYGYTF; d_gene: TRBD1; v_gene: TRBV24-1; len: 14; j_gene: TRBJ1-2
CDR3aa: CASSAGINSGNTIYF; d_gene: -; v_gene: TRBV2; len: 15; j_gene: TRBJ1-3
CDR3aa: CASSLHKNTEAFF; d_gene: -; v_gene: TRBV7-3; len: 13; j_gene: TRBJ1-1
CDR3aa: CASSPTKPSEAFF; d_gene: -; v_gene: TRBV7-9; len: 13; j_gene: TRBJ1-1
CDR3aa: CASSLQGAVEAFF; d_gene: TRBD1; v_gene: TRBV27; len: 13; j_gene: TRBJ1-1
CDR3aa: CASSPRQEANYGYTF; d_gene: -; v_gene: TRBV18; len: 15; j_gene: TRBJ1-2
CDR3aa: CASSPNDRDQQPQHF; d_gene: TRBD1; v_gene: TRBV28; len: 15; j_gene: TRBJ1-5
CDR3aa: CAGLREAEAFF; d_gene: -; v_gene: TRBV2; len: 11; j_gene: TRBJ1-1
CDR3aa: CASSCSGRYTDTQYF; d_gene: TRBD2; v_gene: TRBV5-1; len: 15; j_gene: TRBJ2-3
CDR3aa: CASSQRTSGGYNEQFF; d_gene: TRBD2; v_gene: TRBV5-4; len: 16; j_gene: TRBJ2-1
CDR3aa: CASRGARLQETQYF; d_gene: -; v_gene: TRBV19; len: 14; j_gene: TRBJ2-5
CDR3aa: CASSVGGSSYEQYF; d_gene: -; v_gene: TRBV9; len: 14; j_gene: TRBJ2-7
CDR3aa: CASSLEQNTEAFF; d_gene: -; v_gene: TRBV11-2; len: 13; j_gene: TRBJ1-1
CDR3aa: CASSLEGHLNEKLFF; d_gene: -; v_gene: TRBV5-1; len: 15; j_gene: TRBJ1-4
CDR3aa: CATILSPSTGELFF; d_gene: -; v_gene: TRBV10-3; len: 14; j_gene: TRBJ2-2
CDR3aa: CASSLLQGNQPQHF; d_gene: -; v_gene: TRBV28; len: 14; j_gene: TRBJ1-5
CDR3aa: CASSQYRDRHQPQHF; d_gene: TRBD1; v_gene: TRBV4-3; len: 15; j_gene: TRBJ1-5
CDR3aa: CASSFLGQGPEAFF; d_gene: TRBD1; v_gene: TRBV28; len: 14; j_gene: TRBJ1-1
CDR3aa: CASSTLEGSSYNEQFF; d_gene: -; v_gene: TRBV5-6; len: 16; j_gene: TRBJ2-1
CDR3aa: CASSFSGSGANVLTF; d_gene: -; v_gene: TRBV28; len: 15; j_gene: TRBJ2-6
CDR3aa: CASSLGLGQGQPQHF; d_gene: TRBD1; v_gene: TRBV7-8; len: 15; j_gene: TRBJ1-5
CDR3aa: CASSLAAGSTEAFF; d_gene: -; v_gene: TRBV5-1; len: 14; j_gene: TRBJ1-1
CDR3aa: CASNPVGPGKIGGYTF; d_gene: -; v_gene: TRBV7-2; len: 16; j_gene: TRBJ1-2
CDR3aa: CASLRSTGEGSEAFF; d_gene: TRBD1; v_gene: TRBV2; len: 15; j_gene: TRBJ1-1
CDR3aa: CASSMPGGEGTEAFF; d_gene: -; v_gene: TRBV19; len: 15; j_gene: TRBJ1-1
CDR3aa: CASTTSQGSANQPQHF; d_gene: -; v_gene: TRBV7-8; len: 16; j_gene: TRBJ1-5
CDR3aa: CASSSVTGFGTEAFF; d_gene: TRBD1; v_gene: TRBV7-8; len: 15; j_gene: TRBJ1-1
CDR3aa: CAGTGKSEAFF; d_gene: TRBD1; v_gene: TRBV30; len: 11; j_gene: TRBJ1-1
CDR3aa: CASRDTGARTEAFF; d_gene: TRBD1; v_gene: TRBV6-5; len: 14; j_gene: TRBJ1-1
CDR3aa: CASMDPGTEAFF; d_gene: -; v_gene: TRBV28; len: 12; j_gene: TRBJ1-1
CDR3aa: CSASRLAGGSYNEQFF; d_gene: TRBD2; v_gene: TRBV20-1; len: 16; j_gene: TRBJ2-1
CDR3aa: CASSQDQTGVSYGYTF; d_gene: TRBD1; v_gene: TRBV4-1; len: 16; j_gene: TRBJ1-2
CDR3aa: CASSSNGGGTGNTIYF; d_gene: -; v_gene: TRBV7-2; len: 16; j_gene: TRBJ1-3
CDR3aa: CASSQGLRGNYGYTF; d_gene: -; v_gene: TRBV3-1/TRBV3-2; len: 15; j_gene: TRBJ1-2
CDR3aa: CATSRGSGLAGGEDTQYF; d_gene: TRBD2; v_gene: TRBV15; len: 18; j_gene: TRBJ2-3
CDR3aa: CASSGLSHLYF; d_gene: -; v_gene: TRBV27; len: 11; j_gene: TRBJ2-5
CDR3aa: CASSLDLRNSPLHF; d_gene: -; v_gene: TRBV11-2; len: 14; j_gene: TRBJ1-6
CDR3aa: CASFPGPGASYEQYF; d_gene: -; v_gene: TRBV18; len: 15; j_gene: TRBJ2-7
CDR3aa: CASSQDLWTQRYEQYF; d_gene: -; v_gene: TRBV3-1/TRBV3-2; len: 16; j_gene: TRBJ2-7
CDR3aa: CASTYRPDGRYSNQPQHF; d_gene: -; v_gene: TRBV27; len: 18; j_gene: TRBJ1-5
CDR3aa: CAWMALTPGGVGYTF; d_gene: -; v_gene: TRBV30; len: 15; j_gene: TRBJ1-2
CDR3aa: CATSGTSGTYEQYF; d_gene: TRBD2; v_gene: TRBV24-1; len: 14; j_gene: TRBJ2-7
CDR3aa: CAWRIRRVGSPLHF; d_gene: -; v_gene: TRBV30; len: 14; j_gene: TRBJ1-6
CDR3aa: CASSDTGQGDARHGYTF; d_gene: TRBD1; v_gene: TRBV28; len: 17; j_gene: TRBJ1-2
CDR3aa: CASSQGWGNSPLHF; d_gene: -; v_gene: TRBV4-3; len: 14; j_gene: TRBJ1-6
CDR3aa: CASNLDRGLNTEAFF; d_gene: TRBD1; v_gene: TRBV2; len: 15; j_gene: TRBJ1-1
CDR3aa: CASSQNSAGGIYGYTF; d_gene: TRBD1; v_gene: TRBV3-1/TRBV3-2; len: 16; j_gene: TRBJ1-2
CDR3aa: CASSSRTGQETQYF; d_gene: -; v_gene: TRBV7-3; len: 14; j_gene: TRBJ2-5
CDR3aa: CASRSQGSSQPQHF; d_gene: -; v_gene: TRBV28; len: 14; j_gene: TRBJ1-5
CDR3aa: CASSPNRGETQYF; d_gene: -; v_gene: TRBV7-3; len: 13; j_gene: TRBJ2-5
CDR3aa: CASSYTNTGGDYGYTF; d_gene: TRBD1; v_gene: TRBV6-5; len: 16; j_gene: TRBJ1-2
CDR3aa: CAGTRVADTQYF; d_gene: -; v_gene: TRBV30; len: 12; j_gene: TRBJ2-3
CDR3aa: CASSLAGGTNEKLFF; d_gene: -; v_gene: TRBV7-2; len: 15; j_gene: TRBJ1-4
CDR3aa: CASTGQNTGELFF; d_gene: -; v_gene: TRBV6-5; len: 13; j_gene: TRBJ2-2
CDR3aa: CASSPIRGANYEQYF; d_gene: -; v_gene: TRBV7-2; len: 15; j_gene: TRBJ2-7
CDR3aa: CASSLLTAMTGEYGYTF; d_gene: TRBD1; v_gene: TRBV28; len: 17; j_gene: TRBJ1-2